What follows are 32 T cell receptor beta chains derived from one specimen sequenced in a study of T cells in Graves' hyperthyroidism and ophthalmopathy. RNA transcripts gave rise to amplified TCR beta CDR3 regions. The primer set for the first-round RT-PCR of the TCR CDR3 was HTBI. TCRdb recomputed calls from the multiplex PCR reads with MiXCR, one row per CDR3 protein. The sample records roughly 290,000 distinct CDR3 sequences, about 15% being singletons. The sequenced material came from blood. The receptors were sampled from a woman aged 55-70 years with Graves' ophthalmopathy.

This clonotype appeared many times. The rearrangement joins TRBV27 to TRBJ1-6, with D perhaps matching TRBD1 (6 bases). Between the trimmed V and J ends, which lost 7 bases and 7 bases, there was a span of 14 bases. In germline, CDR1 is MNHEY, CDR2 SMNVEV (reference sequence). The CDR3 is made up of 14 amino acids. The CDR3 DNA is TGTGCCAGCAACTTCAGGGGTGGAAATTCACCCCTCCACTTT. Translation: CASNFRGGNSPLHF.

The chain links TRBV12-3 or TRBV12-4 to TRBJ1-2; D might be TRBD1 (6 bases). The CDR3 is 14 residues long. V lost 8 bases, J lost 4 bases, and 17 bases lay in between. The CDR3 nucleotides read TGTGCCAGCTCTCATAGTGGCAGGGGCTATGGCTACACCTTC. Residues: CASSHSGRGYGYTF.

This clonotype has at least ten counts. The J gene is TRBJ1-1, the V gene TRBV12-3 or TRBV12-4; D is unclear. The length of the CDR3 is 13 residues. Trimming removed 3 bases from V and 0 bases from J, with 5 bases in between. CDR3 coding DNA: TGTGCCAGCAGTTTGCAGTTGAACACTGAAGCTTTCTTT. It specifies CASSLQLNTEAFF.

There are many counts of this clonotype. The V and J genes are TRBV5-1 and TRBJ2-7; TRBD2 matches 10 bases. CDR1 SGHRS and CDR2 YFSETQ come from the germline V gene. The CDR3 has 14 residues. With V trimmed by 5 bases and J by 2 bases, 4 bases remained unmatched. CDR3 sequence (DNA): TGCGCCAGCAGACCTAGCGGGAGCACCTACGAGCAGTACTTC. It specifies CASRPSGSTYEQYF. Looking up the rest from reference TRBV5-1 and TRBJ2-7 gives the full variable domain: KAGVTQTPRYLIKTRGQQVTLSCSPISGHRSVSWYQQTPGQGLQFLFEYFSETQRNKGNFPGRFSGRQFSNSRSEMNVSTLELGDSALYLCASRPSGSTYEQYFGPGTRLTVT.

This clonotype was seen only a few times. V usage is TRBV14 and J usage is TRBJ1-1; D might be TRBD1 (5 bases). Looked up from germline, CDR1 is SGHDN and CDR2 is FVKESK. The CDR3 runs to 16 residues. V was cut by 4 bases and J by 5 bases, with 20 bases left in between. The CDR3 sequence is CASSRPDGTRRTEAFF. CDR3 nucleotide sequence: TGTGCCAGCAGCCGACCCGACGGGACCCGGCGGACTGAAGCTTTCTTT.

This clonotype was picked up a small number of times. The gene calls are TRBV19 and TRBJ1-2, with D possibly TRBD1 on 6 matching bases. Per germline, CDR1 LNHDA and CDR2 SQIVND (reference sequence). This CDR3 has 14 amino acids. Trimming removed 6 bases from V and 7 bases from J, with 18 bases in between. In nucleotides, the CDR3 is TGTGCCAGTAGCCCATGGCAGGGGTTAATTGGCTACACCTTC. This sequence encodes CASSPWQGLIGYTF.

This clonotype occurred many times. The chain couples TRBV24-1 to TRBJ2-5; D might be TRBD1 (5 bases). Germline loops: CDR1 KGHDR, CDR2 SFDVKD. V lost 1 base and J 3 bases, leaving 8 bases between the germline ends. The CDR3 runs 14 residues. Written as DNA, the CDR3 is TGTGCCACCAGTGATTTCGCGACAGAAGAGACCCAGTACTTC. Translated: CATSDFATEETQYF.

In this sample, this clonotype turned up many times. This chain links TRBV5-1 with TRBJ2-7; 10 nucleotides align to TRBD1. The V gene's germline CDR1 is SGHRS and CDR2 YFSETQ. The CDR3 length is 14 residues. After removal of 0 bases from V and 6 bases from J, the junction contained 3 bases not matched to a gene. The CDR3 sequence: CASSLVTGGGEQYF. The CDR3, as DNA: TGCGCCAGCAGCTTGGTGACAGGGGGCGGCGAGCAGTACTTC.

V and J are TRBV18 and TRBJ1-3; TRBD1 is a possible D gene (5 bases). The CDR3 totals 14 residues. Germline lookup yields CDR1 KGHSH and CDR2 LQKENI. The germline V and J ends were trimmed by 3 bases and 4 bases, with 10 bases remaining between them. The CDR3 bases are TGTGCCAGCTCACCGGGACGTTCCGGAAACACCATATATTTT. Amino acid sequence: CASSPGRSGNTIYF.

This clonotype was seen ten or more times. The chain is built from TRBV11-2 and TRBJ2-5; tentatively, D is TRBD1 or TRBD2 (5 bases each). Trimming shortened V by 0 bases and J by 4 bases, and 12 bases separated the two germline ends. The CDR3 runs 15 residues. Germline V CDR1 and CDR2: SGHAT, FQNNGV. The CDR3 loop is CASSLDHEGIETQYF. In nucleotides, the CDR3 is TGTGCCAGCAGCTTAGATCACGAGGGGATAGAGACCCAGTACTTC.

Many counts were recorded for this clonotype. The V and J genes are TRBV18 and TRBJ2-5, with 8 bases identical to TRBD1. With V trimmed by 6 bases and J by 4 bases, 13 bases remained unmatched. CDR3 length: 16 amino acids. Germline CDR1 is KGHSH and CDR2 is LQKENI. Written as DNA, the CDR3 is TGTGCCAGCTCCCCCCTGACAGGGGCGGTCGGAGAGACCCAGTACTTC. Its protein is CASSPLTGAVGETQYF.

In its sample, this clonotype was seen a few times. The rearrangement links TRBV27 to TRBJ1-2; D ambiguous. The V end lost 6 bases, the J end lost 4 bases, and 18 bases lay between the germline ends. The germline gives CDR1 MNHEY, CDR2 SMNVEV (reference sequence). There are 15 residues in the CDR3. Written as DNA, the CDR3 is TGTGCCAGCAGGGGAATAGGCTCCCCCTTCTATGGCTACACCTTC. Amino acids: CASRGIGSPFYGYTF.

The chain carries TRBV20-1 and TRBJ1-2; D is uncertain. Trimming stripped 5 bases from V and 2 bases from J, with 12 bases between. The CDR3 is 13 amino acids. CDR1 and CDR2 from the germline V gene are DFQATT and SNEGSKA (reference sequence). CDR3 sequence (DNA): TGCAGTGCTCCCGGACCAGAGAACTATGGCTACACCTTC. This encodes CSAPGPENYGYTF.

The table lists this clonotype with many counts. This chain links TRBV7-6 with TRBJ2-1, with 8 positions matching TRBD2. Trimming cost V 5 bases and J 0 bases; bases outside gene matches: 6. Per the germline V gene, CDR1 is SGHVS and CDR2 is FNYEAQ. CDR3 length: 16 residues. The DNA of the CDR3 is TGTGCCAGCAGCGCCACCGGGACTAGCTCCTACAATGAGCAGTTCTTC. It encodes CASSATGTSSYNEQFF.

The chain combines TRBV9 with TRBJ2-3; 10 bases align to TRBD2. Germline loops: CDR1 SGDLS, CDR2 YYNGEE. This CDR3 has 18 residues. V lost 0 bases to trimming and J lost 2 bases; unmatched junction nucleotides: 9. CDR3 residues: CASSVGISGGPPTDTQYF. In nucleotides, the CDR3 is TGTGCCAGCAGCGTAGGTATTAGCGGGGGGCCGCCCACAGATACGCAGTATTTT.

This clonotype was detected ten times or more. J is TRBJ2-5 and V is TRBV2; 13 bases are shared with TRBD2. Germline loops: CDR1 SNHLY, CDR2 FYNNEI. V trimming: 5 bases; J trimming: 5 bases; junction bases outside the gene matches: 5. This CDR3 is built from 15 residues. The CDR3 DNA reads TGTGCCAGCAGTCGGACTAGCGGGAGAGAGGAGACCCAGTACTTC. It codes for CASSRTSGREETQYF.

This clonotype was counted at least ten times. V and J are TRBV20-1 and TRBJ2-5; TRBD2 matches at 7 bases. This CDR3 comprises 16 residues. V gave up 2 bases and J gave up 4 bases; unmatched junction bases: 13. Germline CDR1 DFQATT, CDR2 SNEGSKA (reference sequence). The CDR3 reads CSARSPWAGEGETQYF. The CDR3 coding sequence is TGCAGTGCTAGAAGCCCTTGGGCGGGAGAGGGAGAGACCCAGTACTTC.

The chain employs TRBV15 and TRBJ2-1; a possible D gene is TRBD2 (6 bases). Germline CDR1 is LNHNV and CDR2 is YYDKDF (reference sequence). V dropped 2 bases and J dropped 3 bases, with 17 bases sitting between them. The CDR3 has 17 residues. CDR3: CATSRSPGVADYNEQFF. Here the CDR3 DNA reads TGTGCCACCAGCAGAAGCCCCGGGGTAGCGGACTACAATGAGCAGTTCTTC.

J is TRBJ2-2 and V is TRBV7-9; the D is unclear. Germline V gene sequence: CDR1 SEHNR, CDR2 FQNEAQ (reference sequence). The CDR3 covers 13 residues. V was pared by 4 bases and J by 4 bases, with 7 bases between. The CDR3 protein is CASSSPGTGELFF. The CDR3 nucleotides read TGTGCCAGCAGCTCCCCGGGCACCGGGGAGCTGTTTTTT.

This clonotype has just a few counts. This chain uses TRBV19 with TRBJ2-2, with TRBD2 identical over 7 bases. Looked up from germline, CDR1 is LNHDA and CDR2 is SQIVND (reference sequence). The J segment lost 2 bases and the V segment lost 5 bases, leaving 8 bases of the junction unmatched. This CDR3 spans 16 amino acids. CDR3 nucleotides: TGTGCCAGTAGTTCCACCGGGAGGTCAAACACCGGGGAGCTGTTTTTT. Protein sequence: CASSSTGRSNTGELFF. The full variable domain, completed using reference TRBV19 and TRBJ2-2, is DGGITQSPKYLFRKEGQNVTLSCEQNLNHDAMYWYRQDPGQGLRLIYYSQIVNDFQKGDIAEGYSVSREKKESFPLTVTSAQKNPTAFYLCASSSTGRSNTGELFFGEGSRLTVL.

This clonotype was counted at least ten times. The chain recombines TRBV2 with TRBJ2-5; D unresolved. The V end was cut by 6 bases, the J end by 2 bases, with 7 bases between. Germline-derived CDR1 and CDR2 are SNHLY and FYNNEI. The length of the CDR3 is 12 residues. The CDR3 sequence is CASSYNQETQYF. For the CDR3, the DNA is TGTGCCAGCAGCTATAATCAAGAGACCCAGTACTTC.

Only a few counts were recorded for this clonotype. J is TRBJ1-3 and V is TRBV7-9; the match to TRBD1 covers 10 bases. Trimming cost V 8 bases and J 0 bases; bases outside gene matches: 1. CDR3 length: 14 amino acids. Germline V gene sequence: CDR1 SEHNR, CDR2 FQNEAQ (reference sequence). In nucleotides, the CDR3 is TGTGCCAGCGGGGACAGGGGCTCTGGAAACACCATATATTTT. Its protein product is CASGDRGSGNTIYF.

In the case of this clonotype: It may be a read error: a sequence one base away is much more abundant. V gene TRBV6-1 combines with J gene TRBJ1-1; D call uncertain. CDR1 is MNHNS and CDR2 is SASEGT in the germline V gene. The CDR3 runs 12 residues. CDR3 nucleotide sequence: TGTGCCGGCAGTGAGGGGAACACTGAAGCTTTCTTT. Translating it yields CAGSEGNTEAFF.

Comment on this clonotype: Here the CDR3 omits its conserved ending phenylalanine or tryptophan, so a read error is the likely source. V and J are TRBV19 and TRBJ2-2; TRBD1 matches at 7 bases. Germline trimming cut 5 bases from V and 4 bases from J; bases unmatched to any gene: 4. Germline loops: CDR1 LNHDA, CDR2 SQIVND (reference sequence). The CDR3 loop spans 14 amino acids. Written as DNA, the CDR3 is TGTGCCAGTAGTCTAAACAGGGGCACCGGGGAGCTGTTTTCT. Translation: CASSLNRGTGELFS.

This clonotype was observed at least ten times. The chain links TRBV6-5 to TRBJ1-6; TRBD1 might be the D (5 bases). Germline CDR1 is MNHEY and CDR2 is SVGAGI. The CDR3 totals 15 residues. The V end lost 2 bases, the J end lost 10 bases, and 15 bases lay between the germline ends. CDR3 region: CASSYRGRTHSPLHF. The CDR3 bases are TGTGCCAGCAGTTACCGGGGGAGGACGCACTCACCCCTCCACTTT.

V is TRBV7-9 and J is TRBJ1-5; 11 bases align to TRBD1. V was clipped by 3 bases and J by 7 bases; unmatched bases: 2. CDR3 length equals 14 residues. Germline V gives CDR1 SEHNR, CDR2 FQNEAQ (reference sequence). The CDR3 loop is CASSFGQGAQPQHF. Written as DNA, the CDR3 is TGTGCCAGCAGCTTCGGACAGGGGGCACAGCCCCAGCATTTT.

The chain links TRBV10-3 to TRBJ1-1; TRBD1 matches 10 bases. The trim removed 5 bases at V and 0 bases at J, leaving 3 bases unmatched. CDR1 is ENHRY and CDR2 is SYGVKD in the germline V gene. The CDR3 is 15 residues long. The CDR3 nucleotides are TGTGCCATCAGTCCGGGACAGGGGTTGAACACTGAAGCTTTCTTT. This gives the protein CAISPGQGLNTEAFF.

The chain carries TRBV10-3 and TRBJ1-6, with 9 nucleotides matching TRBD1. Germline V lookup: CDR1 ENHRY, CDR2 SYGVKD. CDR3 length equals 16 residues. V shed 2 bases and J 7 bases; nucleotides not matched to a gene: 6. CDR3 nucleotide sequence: TGTGCCATCAGTGAGAACCCTGACAGGGGGAATTCACCCCTCCACTTT. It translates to CAISENPDRGNSPLHF.

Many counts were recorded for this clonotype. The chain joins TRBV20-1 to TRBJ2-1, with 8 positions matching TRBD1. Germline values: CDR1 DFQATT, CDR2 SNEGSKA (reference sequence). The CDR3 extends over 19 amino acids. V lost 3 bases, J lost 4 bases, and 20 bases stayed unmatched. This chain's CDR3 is CSARLEGRGPVERYNEQFF. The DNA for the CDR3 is TGCAGTGCTAGGTTGGAGGGCAGGGGGCCGGTGGAACGTTACAATGAGCAGTTCTTC.

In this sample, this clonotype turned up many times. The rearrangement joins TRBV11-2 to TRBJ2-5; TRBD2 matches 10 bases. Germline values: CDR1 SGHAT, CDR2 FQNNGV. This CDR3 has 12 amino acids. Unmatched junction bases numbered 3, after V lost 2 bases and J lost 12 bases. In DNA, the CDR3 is TGTGCCAGCAGCTTAATTAGCGGGAGGAAGTACTTC. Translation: CASSLISGRKYF.

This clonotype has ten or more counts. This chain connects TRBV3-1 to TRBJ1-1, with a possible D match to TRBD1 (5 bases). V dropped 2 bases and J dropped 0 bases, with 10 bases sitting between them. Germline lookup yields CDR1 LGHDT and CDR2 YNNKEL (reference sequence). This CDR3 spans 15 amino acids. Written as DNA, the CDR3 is TGTGCCAGCAGCCAATCCAGGGCAATGAACACTGAAGCTTTCTTT. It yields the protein CASSQSRAMNTEAFF. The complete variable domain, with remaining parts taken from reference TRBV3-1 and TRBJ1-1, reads DTAVSQTPKYLVTQMGNDKSIKCEQNLGHDTMYWYKQDSKKFLKIMFSYNNKELIINETVPNRFSPKSPDKAHLNLHINSLELGDSAVYFCASSQSRAMNTEAFFGQGTRLTVV.

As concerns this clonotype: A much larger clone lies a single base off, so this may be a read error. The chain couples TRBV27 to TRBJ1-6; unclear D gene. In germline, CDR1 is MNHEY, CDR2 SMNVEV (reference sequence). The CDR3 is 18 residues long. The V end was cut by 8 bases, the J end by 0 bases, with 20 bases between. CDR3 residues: CASRREGSYSSYNSPLHF. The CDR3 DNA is TGTGCCAGCCGGAGGGAAGGGAGCTACAGCTCCTATAATTCACCCCTCCACTTT.